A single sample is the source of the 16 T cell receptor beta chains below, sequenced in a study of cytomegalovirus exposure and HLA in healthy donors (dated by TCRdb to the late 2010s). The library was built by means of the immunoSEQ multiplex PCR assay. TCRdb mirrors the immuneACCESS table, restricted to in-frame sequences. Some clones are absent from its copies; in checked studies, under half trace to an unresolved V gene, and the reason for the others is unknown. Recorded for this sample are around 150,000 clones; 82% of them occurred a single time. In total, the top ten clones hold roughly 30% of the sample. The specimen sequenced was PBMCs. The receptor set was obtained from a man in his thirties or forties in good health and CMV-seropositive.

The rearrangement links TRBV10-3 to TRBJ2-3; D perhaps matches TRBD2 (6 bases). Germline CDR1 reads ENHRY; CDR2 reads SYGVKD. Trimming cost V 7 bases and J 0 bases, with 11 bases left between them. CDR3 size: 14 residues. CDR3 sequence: CAINRSGSTDTQYF. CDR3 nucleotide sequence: TGTGCCATCAATAGAAGCGGGAGCACAGATACGCAGTATTTT.

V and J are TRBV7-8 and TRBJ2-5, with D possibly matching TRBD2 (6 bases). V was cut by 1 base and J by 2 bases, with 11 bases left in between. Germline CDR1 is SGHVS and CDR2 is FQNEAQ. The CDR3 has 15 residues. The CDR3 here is CASSLVPGRQETQYF. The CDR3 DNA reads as TGTGCCAGCAGCTTAGTGCCGGGGAGGCAAGAGACCCAGTACTTC.

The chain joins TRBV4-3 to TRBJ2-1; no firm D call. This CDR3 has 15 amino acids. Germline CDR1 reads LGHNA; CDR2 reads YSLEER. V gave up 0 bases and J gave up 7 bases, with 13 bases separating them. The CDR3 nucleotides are TGCGCCAGCAGCCAAGATACCCTTCCCGGGAATGAGCAGTTCTTC. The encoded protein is CASSQDTLPGNEQFF.

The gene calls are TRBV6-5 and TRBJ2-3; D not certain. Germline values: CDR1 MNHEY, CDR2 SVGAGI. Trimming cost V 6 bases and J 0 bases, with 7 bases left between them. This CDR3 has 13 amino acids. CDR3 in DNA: TGTGCCAGCAGACACCCTAGCACAGATACGCAGTATTTT. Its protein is CASRHPSTDTQYF.

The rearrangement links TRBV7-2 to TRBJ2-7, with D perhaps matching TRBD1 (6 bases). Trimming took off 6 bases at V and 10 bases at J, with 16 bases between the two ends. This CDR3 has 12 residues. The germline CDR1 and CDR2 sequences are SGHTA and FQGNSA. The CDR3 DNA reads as TGTGCCAGCAGTAATACAGGGTTCCACCAGTACTTC. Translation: CASSNTGFHQYF.

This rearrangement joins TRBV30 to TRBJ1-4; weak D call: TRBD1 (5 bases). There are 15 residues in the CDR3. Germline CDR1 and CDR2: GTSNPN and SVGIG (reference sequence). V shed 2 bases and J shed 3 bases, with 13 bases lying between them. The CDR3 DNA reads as TGTGCCTGGAGTATCCGGGGGGGAGCTAATGAAAAACTGTTTTTT. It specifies CAWSIRGGANEKLFF.

Written as DNA, the CDR3 is TGCAGCGTTGATTCAGGGGCGAACACTGAAGCTTTCTTT. It encodes CSVDSGANTEAFF. The chain combines TRBV29-1 with TRBJ1-1, with a tentative D call TRBD1 (6 bases). From germline, CDR1 is SQVTM and CDR2 ANQGSEA. This CDR3 spans 13 amino acids. The V end was cut by 3 bases, the J end by 1 base, with 9 bases between.

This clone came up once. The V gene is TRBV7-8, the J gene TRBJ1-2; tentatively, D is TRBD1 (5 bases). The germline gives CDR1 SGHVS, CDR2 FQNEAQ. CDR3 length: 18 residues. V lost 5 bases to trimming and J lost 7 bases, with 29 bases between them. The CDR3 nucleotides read TGTGCCAGCAGCCCTAGGGGAGGGGTCTGGAGGAGCCAGAGTGGCTACACCTTC. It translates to CASSPRGGVWRSQSGYTF.

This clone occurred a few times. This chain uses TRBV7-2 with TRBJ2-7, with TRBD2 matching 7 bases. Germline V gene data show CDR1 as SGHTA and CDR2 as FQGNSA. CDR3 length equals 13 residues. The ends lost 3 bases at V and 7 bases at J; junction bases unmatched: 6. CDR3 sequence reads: CASSFGPGGEQYF. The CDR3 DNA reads TGTGCCAGCAGCTTCGGGCCCGGGGGGGAGCAGTACTTC.

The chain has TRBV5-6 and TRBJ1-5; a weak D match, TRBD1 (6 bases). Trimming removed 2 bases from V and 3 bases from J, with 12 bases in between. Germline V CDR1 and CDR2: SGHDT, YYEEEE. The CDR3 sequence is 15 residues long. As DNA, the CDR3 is TGTGCCAGCAGCTTCACAGGGTCCCCCAATCAGCCCCAGCATTTT. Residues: CASSFTGSPNQPQHF.

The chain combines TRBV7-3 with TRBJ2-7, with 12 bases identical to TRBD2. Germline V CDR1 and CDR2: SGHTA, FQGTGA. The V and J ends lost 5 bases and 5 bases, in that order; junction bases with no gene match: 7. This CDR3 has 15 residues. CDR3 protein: CASSLAGGSSNEQYF. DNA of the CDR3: TGTGCCAGCAGCCTAGCGGGGGGGTCGTCTAACGAGCAGTACTTC.

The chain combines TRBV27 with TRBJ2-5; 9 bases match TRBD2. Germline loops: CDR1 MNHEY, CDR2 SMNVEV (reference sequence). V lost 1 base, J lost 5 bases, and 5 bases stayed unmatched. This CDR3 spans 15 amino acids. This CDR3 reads CASSLLASGMETQYF. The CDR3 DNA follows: TGTGCCAGCAGTTTATTGGCTAGCGGGATGGAGACCCAGTACTTC.

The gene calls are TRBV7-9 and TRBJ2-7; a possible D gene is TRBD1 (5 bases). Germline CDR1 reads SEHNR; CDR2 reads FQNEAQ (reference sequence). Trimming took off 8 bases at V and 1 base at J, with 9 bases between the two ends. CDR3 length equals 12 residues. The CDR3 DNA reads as TGTGCCAGCGGCAGGGATTCCTACGAGCAGTACTTC. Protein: CASGRDSYEQYF.

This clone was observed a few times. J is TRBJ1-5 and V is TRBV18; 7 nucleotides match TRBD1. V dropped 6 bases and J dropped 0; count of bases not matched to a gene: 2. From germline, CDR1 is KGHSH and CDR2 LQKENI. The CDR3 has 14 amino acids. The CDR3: CASSGTDSNQPQHF. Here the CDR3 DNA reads TGTGCCAGCTCGGGGACAGATAGCAATCAGCCCCAGCATTTT.

CDR3 nucleotide sequence: TGTGCCAGCAGTCTTACAGCTAACTATGGCTACACCTTC. Its protein product is CASSLTANYGYTF. The chain has TRBV27 and TRBJ1-2; D is undetermined. The length of the CDR3 is 13 residues. Trimming shortened V by 5 bases and J by 0 bases, and 7 bases separated the two germline ends. Germline V gene data show CDR1 as MNHEY and CDR2 as SMNVEV (reference sequence).

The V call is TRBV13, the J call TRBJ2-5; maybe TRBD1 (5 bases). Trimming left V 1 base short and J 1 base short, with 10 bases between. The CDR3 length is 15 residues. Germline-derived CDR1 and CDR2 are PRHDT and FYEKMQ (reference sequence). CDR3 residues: CASSLVKQAQETQYF. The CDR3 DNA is TGTGCCAGCAGCTTAGTCAAACAGGCCCAAGAGACCCAGTACTTC.